These 32 T cell receptor beta chains were sequenced from one sample in a study of blood T cell repertoires in COVID-19. Assay: immunoSEQ multiplex PCR; the TCRdb copy retains only in-frame clones and omits some. This sample carries just under 350,000 clones, around 83% of them seen once, and the ten largest clones take 2.5% to 3.5%. Sequencing was carried out using peripheral blood. Receptor source: a man aged 30 to 45 with active or convalescent COVID-19.

The chain uses TRBV7-3 and TRBJ2-1, with D possibly being TRBD2 (5 bases). Trimming shortened V by 8 bases and J by 9 bases, and 17 bases separated the two germline ends. This CDR3 is 13 amino acids long. CDR1 and CDR2 (germline): SGHTA, FQGTGA. DNA of the CDR3: TGTGCCAGCGGAGCGGAGAGGTCACGTGAGCAGTTCTTC. Translated, it gives CASGAERSREQFF.

V and J are TRBV10-3 and TRBJ1-1, with D possibly being TRBD1 (5 bases). The CDR3 sequence is 14 residues long. The V end lost 6 bases, the J end lost 6 bases, and 17 bases lay between the germline ends. Germline values: CDR1 ENHRY, CDR2 SYGVKD. The CDR3 DNA reads TGTGCCATCAGGCCTCAGGGTGATTGGGCTGAAGCTTTCTTT. Its translation: CAIRPQGDWAEAFF.

The chain employs TRBV21-1 and TRBJ1-5; the table gives TRBD1 as D, unverified against the DNA. TRBV21-1 is an annotated pseudogene. The CDR3 length is 13 residues. The CDR3: CASSSTGGQPQHF. Written as DNA, the CDR3 is TGTGCCAGCAGCAGCACAGGGGGACAGCCCCAGCATTTT.

This chain connects TRBV9 to TRBJ2-2, with a tentative D call TRBD1 (6 bases). From germline, CDR1 is SGDLS and CDR2 YYNGEE. V was trimmed by 2 bases and J by 4 bases, leaving 12 bases between them. CDR3 length equals 15 residues. CDR3 residues: CASSVQGSPTGELFF. CDR3 in DNA: TGTGCCAGCAGCGTCCAGGGGTCCCCCACCGGGGAGCTGTTTTTT.

The chain uses TRBV29-1 and TRBJ1-2, with a weak D call TRBD1 (5 bases). CDR1 is SQVTM, CDR2 ANQGSEA, per germline. This CDR3 comprises 13 residues. V dropped 3 bases and J dropped 8 bases, with 16 bases sitting between them. CDR3 region: CSVDPTDYSGYTF. CDR3 bases: TGCAGCGTTGACCCGACAGATTACTCCGGCTACACCTTC.

This clone appeared once. The J gene is TRBJ2-7, the V gene TRBV7-2; 13 bases match TRBD2. Trimming at V came to 4 bases and at J to 12 bases, leaving 9 bases not matched to a gene. Germline V gives CDR1 SGHTA, CDR2 FQGNSA. There are 14 residues in the CDR3. The CDR3 DNA follows: TGTGCCAGCAGCTCAGCGGGACTAGCGGGAAGTCGGTACTTC. It yields the protein CASSSAGLAGSRYF.

The rearrangement uses TRBV4-3 and TRBJ1-2, with 7 bases aligning to TRBD1. This CDR3 has 14 residues. V dropped 0 bases and J dropped 8; count of bases not matched to a gene: 6. Per germline, CDR1 LGHNA and CDR2 YSLEER. Here the CDR3 DNA reads TGCGCCAGCAGCCAAGACAGGGGGGAAGGAGGCTACACCTTC. Translation: CASSQDRGEGGYTF.

This clone came up once. The chain couples TRBV5-1 to TRBJ2-3; 11 bases align to TRBD2. In germline, CDR1 is SGHRS, CDR2 YFSETQ. The CDR3 sequence is 15 residues long. Losses at the gene ends were 7 bases for V and 4 bases for J; bases not matched to a gene: 8. DNA for the CDR3: TGCGCCAGCGGCTCCGGGACTAGCGGACCAGATACGCAGTATTTT. Translation gives CASGSGTSGPDTQYF.

CDR3 in DNA: TGTGCCAGCAGTCCCTCCGGACAGGGGGCGAAGTACGAGCAGTACTTC. This sequence encodes CASSPSGQGAKYEQYF. The chain is built from TRBV27 and TRBJ2-7; 11 bases align to TRBD1. Germline V gene data show CDR1 as MNHEY and CDR2 as SMNVEV (reference sequence). The CDR3 runs to 16 residues. Unmatched junction bases numbered 10, after V lost 5 bases and J lost 4 bases.

The chain joins TRBV4-3 to TRBJ2-5; 10 bases align to TRBD2. The CDR3 runs 16 residues. Germline trimming cut 4 bases from V and 3 bases from J; bases unmatched to any gene: 8. In germline, CDR1 is LGHNA, CDR2 YSLEER. The CDR3: CASSPFTGLAKETQYF. In nucleotides, the CDR3 is TGCGCCAGCAGCCCATTTACGGGACTAGCGAAAGAGACCCAGTACTTC.

The chain links TRBV24-1 to TRBJ1-2, with D perhaps TRBD1 (6 bases). V was trimmed by 3 bases and J by 7 bases, leaving 14 bases between them. Germline CDR1 and CDR2: KGHDR and SFDVKD. This CDR3 has 14 amino acids. The CDR3 coding sequence is TGTGCCACCAGTGATCCTGCAGGGGCACGTGGCTACACCTTC. It specifies CATSDPAGARGYTF.

V is TRBV12-3 or TRBV12-4 and J is TRBJ1-3; a weak D match, TRBD1 (6 bases). The CDR3 covers 13 residues. Trimming took 5 bases from V and 7 from J, leaving 12 bases between them. The CDR3 loop is CASSRQVSNTIYF. The DNA for the CDR3 is TGTGCCAGCAGTAGACAGGTTTCCAACACCATATATTTT.

The J gene is TRBJ1-5, the V gene TRBV5-1; D is possibly TRBD1 (5 bases). The CDR3 runs 15 residues. Trimming pared 3 bases from V and 3 bases from J, leaving 13 bases between. CDR1 and CDR2 from the germline V gene are SGHRS and YFSETQ. The CDR3 DNA reads as TGCGCCAGCAGCTCTGAGCCAGGGTTCAATCAGCCCCAGCATTTT. It codes for CASSSEPGFNQPQHF.

The rearrangement uses TRBV5-4 and TRBJ2-7; perhaps TRBD1 as D (6 bases). V was shortened by 4 bases and J by 2 bases, with 10 bases between the two germline ends. CDR1 and CDR2 from the germline V gene are SGHNT and YYREEE (reference sequence). CDR3 length: 13 amino acids. CDR3 nucleotides: TGTGCCAGCAGCCCAGGGGATCCCTACGAGCAGTACTTC. Encoded protein: CASSPGDPYEQYF.

The genes are TRBV6-6 and TRBJ2-3; 7 nucleotides match TRBD1. The V segment lost 7 bases and the J segment 2 bases; nucleotides outside the gene matches: 6. Germline values: CDR1 MNHNY, CDR2 SVGAGI (reference sequence). CDR3 size: 14 residues. The DNA for the CDR3 is TGTGCCAGCACCGACGACAGGGCCACAGATACGCAGTATTTT. Its translation is CASTDDRATDTQYF.

V and J are TRBV29-1 and TRBJ1-1, with 8 bases matching TRBD1. This CDR3 has 12 residues. Trimming cost V 7 bases and J 0 bases; bases outside gene matches: 1. CDR1 is SQVTM, CDR2 ANQGSEA, per germline. CDR3 in DNA: TGCAGCGGGACAGGGATGAACACTGAAGCTTTCTTT. This codes for CSGTGMNTEAFF.

The CDR3 nucleotides are TGCAGCGCCCTGAGAGCGGGGGCGGCCTACGAGCAGTACTTC. Its protein is CSALRAGAAYEQYF. The chain is built from TRBV29-1 and TRBJ2-7, with 8 bases identical to TRBD2. CDR1 and CDR2 (germline): SQVTM, ANQGSEA. V gave up 7 bases and J gave up 2 bases; unmatched junction bases: 10. The CDR3 runs 14 residues.

A few counts support this clone. The V and J genes are TRBV29-1 and TRBJ2-7; 8 bases match TRBD1. Germline loops: CDR1 SQVTM, CDR2 ANQGSEA. V shed 5 bases and J 6 bases; nucleotides not matched to a gene: 9. This CDR3 region has 13 residues. The CDR3 sequence: CSVTRQGAGEQYF. Here the CDR3 DNA reads TGCAGCGTTACTCGGCAGGGGGCGGGCGAGCAGTACTTC.

The chain links TRBV19 to TRBJ1-1; 9 bases are shared with TRBD1. V gave up 7 bases and J gave up 4 bases; unmatched junction bases: 7. The CDR3 contains 14 residues. Looked up from germline, CDR1 is LNHDA and CDR2 is SQIVND (reference sequence). This chain's CDR3 is CASTRGQGVTEAFF. Written as DNA, the CDR3 is TGTGCCAGTACCAGGGGACAGGGTGTCACTGAAGCTTTCTTT.

The CDR3 is CASSYTGTGFSPLHF. CDR3 nucleotides: TGTGCCAGCAGTTACACCGGGACAGGGTTTTCACCCCTCCACTTT. This chain connects TRBV28 to TRBJ1-6; 9 bases align to TRBD1. The CDR3 is 15 amino acids. Trimming at V came to 4 bases and at J to 9 bases, leaving 7 bases not matched to a gene. Germline CDR1 reads MDHEN; CDR2 reads SYDVKM.

This clone was found a few times. The rearrangement uses TRBV28 and TRBJ1-5; perhaps TRBD1 as D (6 bases). The CDR3 totals 13 residues. Germline V gene sequence: CDR1 MDHEN, CDR2 SYDVKM. Deletions cut 8 bases from V and 6 bases from J, with 14 bases between. CDR3 sequence reads: CASEGGAGQPQHF. The CDR3, as DNA: TGTGCCAGCGAGGGGGGGGCAGGTCAGCCCCAGCATTTT.

Here the CDR3 DNA reads TGCGCCAGCAGCTTAGGGGGACAGGGTAGAGATACGCAGTATTTT. Protein sequence: CASSLGGQGRDTQYF. This chain joins TRBV5-1 and TRBJ2-3; 9 positions agree with TRBD1. Germline CDR1 is SGHRS and CDR2 is YFSETQ. After removal of 2 bases from V and 5 bases from J, the junction contained 6 bases not matched to a gene. The CDR3 has 15 amino acids.

This clone came up once. The chain couples TRBV7-9 to TRBJ1-3; TRBD1 agrees at 9 bases. The germline V gene encodes CDR1 SEHNR and CDR2 FQNEAQ (reference sequence). V trimming: 3 bases; J trimming: 0 bases; junction bases outside the gene matches: 6. CDR3 size: 17 residues. The CDR3 reads CASSFLDRGNSGNTIYF. The CDR3 DNA follows: TGTGCCAGCAGCTTCCTGGACAGGGGAAACTCTGGAAACACCATATATTTT.

This clone was recorded once. This sequence joins TRBV4-1 and TRBJ1-3; D unclear. The V and J ends lost 4 bases and 6 bases respectively, with 16 bases between them. CDR1 is MGHRA and CDR2 is YSYEKL in the germline V gene. The CDR3 covers 15 residues. The CDR3 DNA reads TGCGCCAGCAGCCCCCGGGTCGAAACTCCAAACACCATATATTTT. This codes for CASSPRVETPNTIYF.

The chain uses TRBV4-1 and TRBJ1-6; a possible D gene is TRBD1 (5 bases). Looked up from germline, CDR1 is MGHRA and CDR2 is YSYEKL. V lost 3 bases and J 6 bases, leaving 15 bases between the germline ends. This CDR3 has 16 residues. The CDR3 spells CASSQEGVLGNSPLHF. Written as DNA, the CDR3 is TGCGCCAGCAGCCAGGAAGGGGTTCTGGGTAATTCACCCCTCCACTTT.

This sequence joins TRBV30 and TRBJ1-2; weak D call: TRBD1 (6 bases). Between the trimmed V and J ends, which lost 2 bases and 7 bases, there was a span of 23 bases. Germline V gives CDR1 GTSNPN, CDR2 SVGIG (reference sequence). The CDR3 is 16 amino acids. DNA for the CDR3: TGTGCCTGGAGTCTTACACGACAGGCAGTAAGGAGTGGCTACACCTTC. Translating gives CAWSLTRQAVRSGYTF.

This clone was seen a few times. The chain is built from TRBV9 and TRBJ1-6; possibly TRBD1 for D (6 bases). This CDR3 spans 16 amino acids. V was cut by 4 bases and J by 6 bases, with 17 bases left in between. Per the germline V gene, CDR1 is SGDLS and CDR2 is YYNGEE. The CDR3 nucleotides are TGTGCCAGCAGCTTCAGGGGTTGGGTAGTTAATTCACCCCTCCACTTT. Translated, it gives CASSFRGWVVNSPLHF.

The chain employs TRBV7-2 and TRBJ2-7; 10 bases align to TRBD1. The ends lost 4 bases at V and 7 bases at J; junction bases unmatched: 7. This CDR3 contains 14 residues. Germline values: CDR1 SGHTA, CDR2 FQGNSA. The CDR3 is CASSSRQGAREQYF. The DNA for the CDR3 is TGTGCCAGCAGCTCACGACAGGGGGCAAGGGAGCAGTACTTC.

The J gene is TRBJ2-3, the V gene TRBV5-6; 9 nucleotides line up with TRBD2. The germline V gene encodes CDR1 SGHDT and CDR2 YYEEEE. V lost 0 bases to trimming and J lost 5 bases; unmatched junction nucleotides: 10. The CDR3 is 17 residues long. This CDR3 is CASSLVWSGGRKDTQYF. In nucleotides, the CDR3 is TGTGCCAGCAGCTTGGTTTGGAGCGGGGGGCGTAAAGATACGCAGTATTTT.

The chain links TRBV6-2 or TRBV6-3 to TRBJ2-7; D is ambiguous. Trimming pared 5 bases from V and 1 base from J, leaving 9 bases between. Germline V CDR1 and CDR2: MNHEY, SVGEGT. This CDR3 contains 13 residues. CDR3 coding DNA: TGTGCCAGCAGTCCCTACCCATCCTACGAGCAGTACTTC. This codes for CASSPYPSYEQYF.

V gene TRBV28 combines with J gene TRBJ2-6; no clear D. The CDR3 has 17 residues. From germline, CDR1 is MDHEN and CDR2 SYDVKM. V lost 2 bases to trimming and J lost 1 base, with 12 bases between them. Here the CDR3 DNA reads TGTGCCAGCAGTTTACCACTCCCGAGGTCTGGGGCCAACGTCCTGACTTTC. Translated: CASSLPLPRSGANVLTF.

This chain connects TRBV7-2 to TRBJ2-1; no firm D call. Trimming took 2 bases from V and 4 from J, leaving 9 bases between them. Germline V gene sequence: CDR1 SGHTA, CDR2 FQGNSA. This CDR3 is built from 14 residues. CDR3 protein: CASSLTESYNEQFF. The CDR3 DNA reads TGTGCCAGCAGCTTAACGGAGAGTTACAATGAGCAGTTCTTC. Combining the CDR3 with reference TRBV7-2 and TRBJ2-1 gives the whole variable domain GAGVSQSPSNKVTEKGKDVELRCDPISGHTALYWYRQSLGQGLEFLIYFQGNSAPDKSGLPSDRFSAERTGGSVSTLTIQRTQQEDSAVYLCASSLTESYNEQFFGPGTRLTVL.